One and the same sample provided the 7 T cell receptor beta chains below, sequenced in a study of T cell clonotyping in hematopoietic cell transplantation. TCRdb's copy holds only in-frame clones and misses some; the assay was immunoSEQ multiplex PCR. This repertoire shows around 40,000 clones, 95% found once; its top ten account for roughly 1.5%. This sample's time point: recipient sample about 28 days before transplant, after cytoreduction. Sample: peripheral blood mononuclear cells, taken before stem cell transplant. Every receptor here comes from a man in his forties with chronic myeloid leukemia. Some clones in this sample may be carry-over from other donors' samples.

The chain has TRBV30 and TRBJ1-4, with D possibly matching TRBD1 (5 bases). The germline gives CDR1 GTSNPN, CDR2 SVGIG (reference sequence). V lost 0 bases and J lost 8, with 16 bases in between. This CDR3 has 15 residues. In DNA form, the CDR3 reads TGTGCCTGGAGTGTACTGGGAGACAGAAAGGAAAAACTGTTTTTT. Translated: CAWSVLGDRKEKLFF.

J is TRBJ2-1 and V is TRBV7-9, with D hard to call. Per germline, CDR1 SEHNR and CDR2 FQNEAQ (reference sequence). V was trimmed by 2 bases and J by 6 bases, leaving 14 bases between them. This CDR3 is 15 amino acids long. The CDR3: CASSLYIGSVNEQFF. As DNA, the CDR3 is TGTGCCAGCAGCTTATATATAGGGTCTGTCAATGAGCAGTTCTTC.

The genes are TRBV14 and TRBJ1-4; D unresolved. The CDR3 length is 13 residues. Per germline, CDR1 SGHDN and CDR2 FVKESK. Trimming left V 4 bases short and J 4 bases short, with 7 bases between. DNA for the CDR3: TGTGCCAGCAGCCCGCGACTTAATGAAAAACTGTTTTTT. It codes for CASSPRLNEKLFF.

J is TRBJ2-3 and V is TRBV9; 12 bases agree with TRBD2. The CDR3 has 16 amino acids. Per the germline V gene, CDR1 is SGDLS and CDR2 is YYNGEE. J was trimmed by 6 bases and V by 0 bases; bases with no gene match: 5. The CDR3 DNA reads TGTGCCAGCAGCGTAGTACTAGCGGGGGGCAGGGATACGCAGTATTTT. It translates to CASSVVLAGGRDTQYF.

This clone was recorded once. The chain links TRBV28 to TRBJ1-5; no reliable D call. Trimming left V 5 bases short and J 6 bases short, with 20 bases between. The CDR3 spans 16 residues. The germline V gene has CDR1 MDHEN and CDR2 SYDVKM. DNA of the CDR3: TGTGCCAGCAGTAAGGGAAGCCACCTCCGAGCTCAGCCCCAGCATTTT. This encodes CASSKGSHLRAQPQHF. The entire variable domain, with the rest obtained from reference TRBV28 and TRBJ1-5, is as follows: DVKVTQSSRYLVKRTGEKVFLECVQDMDHENMFWYRQDPGLGLRLIYFSYDVKMKEKGDIPEGYSVSREKKERFSLILESASTNQTSMYLCASSKGSHLRAQPQHFGDGTRLSIL.

CDR3 amino acids: CAIGGQGANLNTEAFF. The CDR3 DNA sequence: TGTGCCATCGGGGGGCAGGGGGCAAATCTAAACACTGAAGCTTTCTTT. This chain connects TRBV10-3 to TRBJ1-1, with 8 nucleotides matching TRBD1. The germline gives CDR1 ENHRY, CDR2 SYGVKD. This CDR3 contains 16 residues. V lost 8 bases to trimming and J lost 2 bases; unmatched junction nucleotides: 13.

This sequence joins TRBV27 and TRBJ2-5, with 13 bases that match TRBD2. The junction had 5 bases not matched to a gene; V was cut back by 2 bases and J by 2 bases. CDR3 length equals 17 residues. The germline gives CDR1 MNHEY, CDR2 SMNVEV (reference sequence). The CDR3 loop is CASSLPGGLAGQETQYF. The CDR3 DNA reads TGTGCCAGCAGTTTACCGGGGGGACTAGCGGGGCAAGAGACCCAGTACTTC.